The text below deals with one TCR beta chain. The antigen is undetermined. Per sample, at least 5 micrograms of total RNA were extracted. This sample was taken from a study of blood T cells in healthy people across ages. Points from the study as a whole: Higher diversity, along with more naive CD4+ cells, distinguished long-lived donors from aged donors. Calculation of diversity from one million T cells yielded estimates considered to be underestimates. Roughly linear declines in TCR beta diversity per million T cells occurred with age.

The second PCR ran about 6 to 11 cycles with a sample-barcoded 5' primer and J-beta primers. TCRdb re-called the 5' RACE reads with MiXCR, one entry per CDR3 protein. The repertoire includes roughly 1.5 million distinct CDR3 sequences, 40% to 45% of them detected once, and around 4% sits in the top ten. Germline CDR1 SGHAT, CDR2 FQNNGV. V was shortened by 8 bases and J by 4 bases, with 17 bases between the two germline ends. The CDR3 consists of 14 residues. This TCR came from a woman in her late teens or twenties in good health. The chain carries TRBV11-2 and TRBJ1-2; D is uncertain. Material: blood. CDR3 coding DNA: TGTGCCAGCTCTCCCGACGCCCGTTCCTATGGCTACACCTTC. Protein: CASSPDARSYGYTF.